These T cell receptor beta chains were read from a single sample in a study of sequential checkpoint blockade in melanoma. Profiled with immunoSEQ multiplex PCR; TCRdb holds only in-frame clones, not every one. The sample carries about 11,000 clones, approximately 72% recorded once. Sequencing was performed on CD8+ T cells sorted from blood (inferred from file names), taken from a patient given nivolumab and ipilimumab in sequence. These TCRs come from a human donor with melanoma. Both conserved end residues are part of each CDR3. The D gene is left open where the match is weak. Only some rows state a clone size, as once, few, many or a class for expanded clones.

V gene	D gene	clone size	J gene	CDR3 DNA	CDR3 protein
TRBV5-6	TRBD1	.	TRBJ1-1	TGTGCCAGCAGCTTACAGGGGGCCACTGAAGCTTTCTTT	CASSLQGATEAFF
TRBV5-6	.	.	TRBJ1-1	TGTGCCAGCAGCTCATTTAACACTGAAGCTTTCTTT	CASSSFNTEAFF
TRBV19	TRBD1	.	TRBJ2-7	TGTGCCAGTACCCGGACAGGGGACACCTACGAGCAGTACTTC	CASTRTGDTYEQYF
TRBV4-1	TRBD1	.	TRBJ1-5	TGCGCCAGCAAGGAGGGACAGAATAGCAATCAGCCCCAGCATTTT	CASKEGQNSNQPQHF
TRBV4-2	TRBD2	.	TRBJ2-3	TGTGCCAGCAGCCGGGGGGGGGAGGTCCCAGATACGCAGTATTTT	CASSRGGEVPDTQYF
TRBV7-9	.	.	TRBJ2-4	TGTGCCAGCAGTTCAAACGCGGGGGCCAAAAACATTCAGTACTTC	CASSSNAGAKNIQYF
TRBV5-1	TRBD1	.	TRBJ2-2	TGCGCCAGCAGCTTGGTGGCGGGTGGAACCGGGACAGGGGACACCGGGGAGCTGTTTTTT	CASSLVAGGTGTGDTGELFF
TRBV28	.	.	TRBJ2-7	TGTGCCAGCAGTTTCTTCCACAAGAACTACGAGCAGTACTTC	CASSFFHKNYEQYF
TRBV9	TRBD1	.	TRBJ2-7	TGTGCCAGCAGCGCCGGGGGACAGGTGCTTTACGAGCAGTACTTC	CASSAGGQVLYEQYF
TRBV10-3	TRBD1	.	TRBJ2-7	TGTGCCATCAGTGAGTCGACAGGGGGAAGCTCCTACGAGCAGTACTTC	CAISESTGGSSYEQYF
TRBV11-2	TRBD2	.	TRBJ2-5	TGTGCCAGCAGCTTAGGACTAGCGGGTTTGGGGCAAGAGACCCAGTACTTC	CASSLGLAGLGQETQYF
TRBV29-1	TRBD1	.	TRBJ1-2	TGCAGCGTCCCACAGGGGGCTATTGACTATGGCTACACCTTC	CSVPQGAIDYGYTF
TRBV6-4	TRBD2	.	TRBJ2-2	TGTGCCAGCAGTGCTCGAGCGGGAGGGAGGACCGGGGAGCTGTTTTTT	CASSARAGGRTGELFF
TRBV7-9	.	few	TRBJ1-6	TGTGCCAGCAGCTACCAGGGTATCTCACCCCTCCACTTT	CASSYQGISPLHF
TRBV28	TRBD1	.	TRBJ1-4	TGTGCCAGCAGGGGGGGGACAGGGGATGAAAAACTGTTTTTT	CASRGGTGDEKLFF
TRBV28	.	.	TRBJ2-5	TGTGCCAGCAGTTCGGCGGGGGCCGGCAGGGAGACCCAGTACTTC	CASSSAGAGRETQYF
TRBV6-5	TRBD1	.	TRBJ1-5	TGTGCCAGCAGTTGGTGGACAGGAGTCAATCAGCCCCAGCATTTT	CASSWWTGVNQPQHF
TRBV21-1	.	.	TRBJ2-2	TGTGCCAGCAGCAAAGGGGTTCGGCTAGCGGGAGACCTCGGGGAGCTGTTTTTT	CASSKGVRLAGDLGELFF
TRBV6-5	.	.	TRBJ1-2	TGTGCCAGCAGTTACGGGGGCAACTATGGCTACACCTTC	CASSYGGNYGYTF
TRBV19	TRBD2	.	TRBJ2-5	TGTGCCAGTAGTATGCAACTAGCGGGGGCCCAAGAGACCCAGTACTTC	CASSMQLAGAQETQYF
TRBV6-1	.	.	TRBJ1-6	TGTGCCAGCAGTGACCAGGCAGGGGCTAATTCACCCCTCCACTTT	CASSDQAGANSPLHF
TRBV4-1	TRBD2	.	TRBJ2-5	TGCGCCAGCAGCCAAGGGTCAGCGGGGGGGCGAGAGACCCAGTACTTC	CASSQGSAGGRETQYF
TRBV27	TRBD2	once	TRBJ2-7	TGTGCCAGCAGCCCACTAGCGGGCATCCGGGAGCAGTACTTC	CASSPLAGIREQYF
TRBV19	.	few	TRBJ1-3	TGTGCCAGTAGTATAATTTCTACGGGCTCTGGAAACACCATATATTTT	CASSIISTGSGNTIYF
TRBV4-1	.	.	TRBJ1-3	TGCGCCAGCAGCCAAGACCCGGGACTGATTGGAAACACCATATATTTT	CASSQDPGLIGNTIYF
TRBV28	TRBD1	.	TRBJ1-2	TGTGCCAGCAGTTTGGTTCCCCCGAGGACAGGCGACTATGGCTACACCTTC	CASSLVPPRTGDYGYTF
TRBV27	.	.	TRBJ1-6	TGTGCCAGCAGTTTATCGGGAGGGACCGTAGGATCCTATAATTCACCCCTCCACTTT	CASSLSGGTVGSYNSPLHF
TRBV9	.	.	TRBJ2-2	TGTGCCAGCAGCGTATCGGGACAGAACACCGGGGAGCTGTTTTTT	CASSVSGQNTGELFF
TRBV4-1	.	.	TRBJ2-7	TGCGCCAGCAGCCAGATTGTCGGGAGTGTTCGCGAGCAGTACTTC	CASSQIVGSVREQYF
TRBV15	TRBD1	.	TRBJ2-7	TGTGCCACCAGTTTCCCCGGGACAGGGGCCTACGAGCAGTACTTC	CATSFPGTGAYEQYF
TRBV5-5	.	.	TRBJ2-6	TGTGCCAGCAGCCGGGGGGGGGTGGACAGGTCCTCTGGGGCCAACGTCCTGACTTTC	CASSRGGVDRSSGANVLTF
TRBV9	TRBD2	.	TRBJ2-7	TGTGCCTCCAGTGAGGGACTAGCGAGTTACGAGCAGTACTTC	CASSEGLASYEQYF
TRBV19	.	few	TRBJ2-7	TGTGCCAGTAGTGTCGGGCAGGGCTACGAGCAGTACTTC	CASSVGQGYEQYF
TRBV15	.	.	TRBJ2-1	TGTGCCACCAGCCCCTCCCGGGTCACCTACAATGAGCAGTTCTTC	CATSPSRVTYNEQFF
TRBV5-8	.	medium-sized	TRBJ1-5	TGTGCCAGCAGCTACCACAATAGCAATCAGCCCCAGCATTTT	CASSYHNSNQPQHF
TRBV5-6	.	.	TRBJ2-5	TGTGCCAGCAGCTTGTATTTTGAGACCCAGTACTTC	CASSLYFETQYF
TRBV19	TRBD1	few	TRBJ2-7	TGTGCCAGTAGTGAGGGGGCGCGGTACGAGCAGTACTTC	CASSEGARYEQYF
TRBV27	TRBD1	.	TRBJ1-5	TGTGCCAGCAGTCCACAGGGGACCAATCAGCCCCAGCATTTT	CASSPQGTNQPQHF
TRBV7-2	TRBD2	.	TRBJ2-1	TGTGCCAGCAGCTTAGAAGCGGGGGGGTACTACAATGAGCAGTTCTTC	CASSLEAGGYYNEQFF
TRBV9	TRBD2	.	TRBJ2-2	TGTGCCAGCAGCGTAGGTCTAGCGGGGGGCGACACCGGGGAGCTGTTTTTT	CASSVGLAGGDTGELFF
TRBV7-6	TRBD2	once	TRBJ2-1	TGTGCCAGCAGCTTAGAACTAGCGGGGGGACGTGAGCAGTTCTTC	CASSLELAGGREQFF